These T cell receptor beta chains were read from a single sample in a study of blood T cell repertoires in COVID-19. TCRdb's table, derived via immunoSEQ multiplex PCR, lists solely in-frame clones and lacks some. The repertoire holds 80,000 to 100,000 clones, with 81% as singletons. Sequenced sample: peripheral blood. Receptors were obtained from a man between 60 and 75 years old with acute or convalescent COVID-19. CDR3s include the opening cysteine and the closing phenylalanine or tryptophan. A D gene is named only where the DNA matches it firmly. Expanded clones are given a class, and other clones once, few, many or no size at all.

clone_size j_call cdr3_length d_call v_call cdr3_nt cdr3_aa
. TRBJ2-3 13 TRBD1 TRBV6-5 TGTGCCAGCAGGGCAGGGGGTTTAGATACGCAGTATTTT CASRAGGLDTQYF
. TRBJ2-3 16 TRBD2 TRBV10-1 TGCGCCAGCAGTGTCGTAGCGGGGGGCCCCACAGATACGCAGTATTTT CASSVVAGGPTDTQYF
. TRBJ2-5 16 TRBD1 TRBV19 TGTGCCAGTAGTATAGCCGGAACAGGGGCCCGGGAGACCCAGTACTTC CASSIAGTGARETQYF
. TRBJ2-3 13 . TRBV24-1 TGTGCCACCCAGCGACGGGGCACAGATACGCAGTATTTT CATQRRGTDTQYF
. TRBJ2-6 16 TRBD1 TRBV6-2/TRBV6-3 TGTGCCAGCAGCCGACAGGGTTACTCTGGGGCCAACGTCCTGACTTTC CASSRQGYSGANVLTF
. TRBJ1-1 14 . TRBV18 TGTGCCAGCTCACCAGAACAGTCGAACACTGAAGCTTTCTTT CASSPEQSNTEAFF
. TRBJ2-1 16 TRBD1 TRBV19 TGTGCCAGTAGGGATTTCGGACAGGGGGCTAGCCATGAGCAGTTCTTC CASRDFGQGASHEQFF
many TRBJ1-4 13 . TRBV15 TGTGCCACCAGAGGCCTAAACGGGGAAAAACTGTTTTTT CATRGLNGEKLFF
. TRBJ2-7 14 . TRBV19 TGTGCCAGTACCATAAGGGGGGGTGGACAGAAGCAGTACTTC CASTIRGGGQKQYF
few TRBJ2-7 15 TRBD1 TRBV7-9 TGTGCCAGCAGCTCACTAGATGGGACAGTGAACGAGCAGTACTTC CASSSLDGTVNEQYF
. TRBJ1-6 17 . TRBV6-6 TGTGCCAGCAGCCGAGGACAGACGGCCTCCTATAATTCACCCCTCCACTTT CASSRGQTASYNSPLHF
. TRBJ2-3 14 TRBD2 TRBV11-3 TGTGCCAGCAGCAAGCGGGAGAGGACAGATACGCAGTATTTT CASSKRERTDTQYF
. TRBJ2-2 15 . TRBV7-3 TGTGCCAGCAGCCAACAGGGTTCCTTTGCCGGGGAGCTGTTTTTT CASSQQGSFAGELFF
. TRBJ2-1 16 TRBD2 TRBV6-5 TGTGCCAGCAGTTATCGTGGCGGGAGCACCTACAATGAGCAGTTCTTC CASSYRGGSTYNEQFF
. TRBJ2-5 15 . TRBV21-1 TGTGCCAGCAGCATTCAAGGCCGCGGGTCAGAGACCCAGTACTTC CASSIQGRGSETQYF
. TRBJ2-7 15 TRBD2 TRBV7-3 TGTGCCAGCAGCTTAAATAGCGGGAGGGCCTACGAGCAGTACTTC CASSLNSGRAYEQYF
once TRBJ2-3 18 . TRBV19 TGTGCCAGTAGTATTACGCGGGCTCGCGATTTTAGCACAGATACGCAGTATTTT CASSITRARDFSTDTQYF
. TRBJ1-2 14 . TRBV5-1 TGCGCCAGCAGCTTTTTACGGGACTCGTATGGCTACACCTTC CASSFLRDSYGYTF
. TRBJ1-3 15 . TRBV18 TGTGCCAGCTCACCATGGCAGAGGACTGGAAACACCATATATTTT CASSPWQRTGNTIYF
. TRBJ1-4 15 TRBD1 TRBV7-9 TGTGCCAGCGGGGCCTACAGGGGGACCAATGAAAAACTGTTTTTT CASGAYRGTNEKLFF
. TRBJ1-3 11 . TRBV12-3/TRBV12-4 TGTGCCAGCAGCATTCGAAACACCATATATTTT CASSIRNTIYF
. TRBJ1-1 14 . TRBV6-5 TGTGCCAGCAGGCGGGACGGTGCCGGGGCTCAAGCTTTCTTT CASRRDGAGAQAFF
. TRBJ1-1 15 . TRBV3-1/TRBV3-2 TGTGCCAGCAGCCAAGAATTTAACAGGGACACTGAAGCTTTCTTT CASSQEFNRDTEAFF
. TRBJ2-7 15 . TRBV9 TGTGCCAGCAGCGTAGCTCCAGGGATATCCTACGAGCAGTACTTC CASSVAPGISYEQYF
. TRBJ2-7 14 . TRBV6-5 TGTGCCAGCAGGTTAACCGGGCAGGGCTACGAGCAGTACTTC CASRLTGQGYEQYF
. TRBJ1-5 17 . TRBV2 TGTGCCAGCAGTGAAAGGGTTGGGAGGGGCGCGAATCAGCCCCAGCATTTT CASSERVGRGANQPQHF
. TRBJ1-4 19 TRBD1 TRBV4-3 TGCGCCAGCAGCCAAGAAATAGGGGGCGGGGATGCAACTAATGAAAAACTGTTTTTT CASSQEIGGGDATNEKLFF
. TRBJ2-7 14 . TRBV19 TGTGCCAGAATGACAGAGAAAACCAACTACGAGCAGTACTTC CARMTEKTNYEQYF
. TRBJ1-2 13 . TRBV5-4 TGTGCCAGCTCCCTGGAGGGCTTCTATGGCTACACCTTC CASSLEGFYGYTF
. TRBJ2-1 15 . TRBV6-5 TGTGCCAGCAGTCAAACAGGGTATTTTTACAATGAGCAGTTCTTC CASSQTGYFYNEQFF
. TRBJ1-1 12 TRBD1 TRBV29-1 TGCAGCGTCGGACAGGTCGCGCCTGAAGCTTTCTTT CSVGQVAPEAFF
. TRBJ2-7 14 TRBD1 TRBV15 TGTGCCACCAGCAGAGAACAGGGGGCCTACGAGCAGTACTTC CATSREQGAYEQYF
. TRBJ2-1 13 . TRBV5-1 TGCGCCAGCAGCTTGCCCCGAGGGAATGAGCAGTTCTTC CASSLPRGNEQFF
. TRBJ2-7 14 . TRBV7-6 TGTGCCAGCAGCCGAGCCTTCAATTCCTACGAGCAGTACTTC CASSRAFNSYEQYF
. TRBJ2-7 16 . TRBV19 TGTGCCAGTAGTATAGGTCCGGGATCTCCCCGGGCCGAGCAGTACTTC CASSIGPGSPRAEQYF
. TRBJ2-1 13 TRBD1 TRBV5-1 TGCGCCAGCGGCTGGACAGGAAGCAATGAGCAGTTCTTC CASGWTGSNEQFF
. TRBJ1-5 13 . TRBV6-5 TGTGCCAGCAGTTACTCGGGTGGGCTGTCCCAGCATTTT CASSYSGGLSQHF
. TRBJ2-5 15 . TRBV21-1 TGTGCCAGCAGCAAATCTAGCGGAAAGAAAGAGACCCAGTACTTC CASSKSSGKKETQYF
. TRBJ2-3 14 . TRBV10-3 TGTGCCGTCAGTCAACAGGAGAGCACAGATACGCAGTATTTT CAVSQQESTDTQYF
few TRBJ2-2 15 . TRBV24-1 TGTGCCACCAGCGAGCTAGCGTTTAACACCGGGGAGCTGTTTTTT CATSELAFNTGELFF
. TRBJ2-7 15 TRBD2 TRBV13 TGTGCCAGCAGCTTAGGCGGGGGGTTTACCTACGAGCAGTACTTC CASSLGGGFTYEQYF
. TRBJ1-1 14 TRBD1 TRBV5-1 TGCGCCAGCAGCCCAGGGGGCGCGAGCACTGAAGCTTTCTTT CASSPGGASTEAFF
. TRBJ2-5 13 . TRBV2 TGTGCCATGGGTCGGCGCGGCCAAGAGACCCAGTACTTC CAMGRRGQETQYF
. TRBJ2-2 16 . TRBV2 TGTGCCAGCAGTGAAATTGGGGCTGCGCTCGCCGGGGAGCTGTTTTTT CASSEIGAALAGELFF
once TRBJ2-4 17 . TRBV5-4 TGTGCCAGCAGCCCAGAGGAGGGTTGGCTAGCCAAAAACATTCAGTACTTC CASSPEEGWLAKNIQYF
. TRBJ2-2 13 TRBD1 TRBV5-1 TGCGCCAGCAGCGGTACAGGGGGCCGGGAGCTGTTTTTT CASSGTGGRELFF
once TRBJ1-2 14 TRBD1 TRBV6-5 TGTGCCAGCAGGAGAGCAGGGGGCGGTTATGGCTACACCTTC CASRRAGGGYGYTF
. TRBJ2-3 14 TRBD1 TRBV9 TGTGCCAGCAGCGTGACAGGGGCCCCAGATACGCAGTATTTT CASSVTGAPDTQYF
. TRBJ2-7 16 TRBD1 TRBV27 TGTGCCAGCACCCAAACCGGGACAGTAGGAGCCTACGAGCAGTACTTC CASTQTGTVGAYEQYF
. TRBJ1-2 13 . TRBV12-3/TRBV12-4 TGTGCCAGCAGCCCGACAGGTTTCTATGGCTACACCTTC CASSPTGFYGYTF
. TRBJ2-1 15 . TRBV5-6 TGTGCCAGCAGCCAAACGGGACACCCCTACAATGAGCAGTTCTTC CASSQTGHPYNEQFF
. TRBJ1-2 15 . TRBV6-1 TGTGCCAGCAGTGAACGTACAGCCCGGAACTATGGCTACACCTTC CASSERTARNYGYTF
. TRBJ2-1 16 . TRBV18 TGTGCCAGCTCAGCAGGTGGGGGGGCCTCCATGAGTGAGCAGTTCTTC CASSAGGGASMSEQFF
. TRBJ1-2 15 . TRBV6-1 TGTGCCAGCAGTCCCCTCGCGGGGGCATGGTATGGCTACACCTTC CASSPLAGAWYGYTF
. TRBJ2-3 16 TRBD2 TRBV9 TGTGCCAGCTCTACTAGCGGGAGGACGAGCACAGATACGCAGTATTTT CASSTSGRTSTDTQYF
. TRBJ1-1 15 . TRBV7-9 TGTGCCAGCAGCTTAGACGGACAGAGGAACACTGAAGCTTTCTTT CASSLDGQRNTEAFF
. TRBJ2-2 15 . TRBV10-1 TGCGCCAGCAGTGAAGCAGGGGCGAACACCGGGGAGCTGTTTTTT CASSEAGANTGELFF
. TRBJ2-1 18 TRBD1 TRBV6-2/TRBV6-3 TGTGCCAGCAGTTACCGGATCCAGCGGACAGGGGGGGGCAATGAGCAGTTCTTC CASSYRIQRTGGGNEQFF